The source of this T cell receptor beta chain is a study of blood T cell repertoires in COVID-19. Assay used: immunoSEQ multiplex PCR; TCRdb lists only in-frame clones, some missing. The sample contains approximately 140,000 clones, 86% of which appear only once. Germline V gene sequence: CDR1 LGHDT, CDR2 YNNKEL (reference sequence). V gave up 0 bases and J gave up 0 bases, with 9 bases separating them. The CDR3 consists of 15 residues. The sequence was obtained from an older woman with acute or convalescent COVID-19. This chain connects TRBV3-1 (or the pseudogene TRBV3-2) to TRBJ2-7; D not resolved. The sample taken for sequencing was peripheral blood. The chain's CDR3 is CASSQESAVSYEQYF. The CDR3, as DNA: TGTGCCAGCAGCCAAGAATCGGCGGTCTCCTACGAGCAGTACTTC.